A selection of T cell receptor beta chains follows, all from one sample in a study of response to subunit inactivated influenza vaccine. TCRdb re-analysed the RT-PCR reads in MiXCR, keeping a single row per CDR3 protein. This sample carries fewer than 400,000 distinct CDR3 sequences, 21% of them seen once, and the ten largest clones take approximately 10%. Sequencing was performed on PBMCs from blood, taken 21 months after vaccination. The receptor set was obtained from a man between 45 and 75 years old who received an inactivated influenza vaccine. CDR3s include the opening cysteine and the closing phenylalanine or tryptophan. A D gene is named only where the DNA matches it firmly. The listing skips clone size in some rows; elsewhere it reads once, few, many or a size class.

v_call,j_call,clone_size,d_call,cdr3_length,cdr3_aa,cdr3_nt
TRBV7-9,TRBJ2-1,.,.,15,CASSLAGPYAKEQFF,TGTGCCAGCAGCTTAGCAGGGCCTTACGCCAAGGAGCAGTTCTTC
TRBV15,TRBJ1-2,.,.,14,CATSRRTGDYGYTF,TGTGCCACCAGCAGAAGGACCGGGGACTATGGCTACACCTTC
TRBV3-1,TRBJ2-5,.,TRBD2,13,CASSPGREETQYF,TGTGCCAGCAGCCCCGGGAGGGAAGAGACCCAGTACTTC
TRBV5-1,TRBJ2-2,.,TRBD1,16,CASSSQGQAGTGELFF,TGCGCCAGCAGCTCCCAAGGACAGGCGGGCACCGGGGAGCTGTTTTTT
TRBV5-1,TRBJ2-2,.,TRBD1,16,CASSWTGADNTGELFF,TGCGCCAGCAGCTGGACAGGGGCTGATAACACCGGGGAGCTGTTTTTT
TRBV10-3,TRBJ1-1,.,TRBD1,15,CAITLTGQANTEAFF,TGTGCCATCACCTTGACAGGACAGGCGAACACTGAAGCTTTCTTT
TRBV12-3/TRBV12-4,TRBJ2-2,few,.,15,CASLLTGTNTGELFF,TGTGCCAGCTTACTGACTGGAACGAACACCGGGGAGCTGTTTTTT
TRBV11-2,TRBJ2-1,.,TRBD2,15,CASRLTSGGRHEQFF,TGTGCCAGCAGACTAACTAGCGGGGGGAGGCATGAGCAGTTCTTC
TRBV25-1,TRBJ2-1,few,.,12,CASSRGHNEQFF,TGTGCCAGCAGTCGGGGCCACAATGAGCAGTTCTTC
TRBV27,TRBJ2-3,.,TRBD2,16,CASSSSTSGGTDTQYF,TGTGCCAGCAGTTCCTCGACTAGCGGGGGAACAGATACGCAGTATTTT
TRBV29-1,TRBJ1-2,.,.,13,CSVPPADSYGYTF,TGCAGCGTCCCCCCGGCCGACAGCTATGGCTACACCTTC